This T cell receptor beta chain emerged from a study of cytomegalovirus exposure and HLA in healthy donors. Overall study findings and caveats: Reportedly, diagnosis of cytomegalovirus status by the classifier showed high specificity and sensitivity. Presence/absence analysis assumed near-uniform sequencing depth across donors.

Each donor was healthy, and each was a bone marrow donor. Both 60 Vbeta primers and 13 Jbeta primers went into the PCR. Produced via immunoSEQ multiplex PCR; TCRdb's table is partial and in-frame only. This sample has 95,000 to 150,000 clones, with roughly 80% found just once. V trimming: 0 bases; J trimming: 0 bases; junction bases outside the gene matches: 1. Germline V gene sequence: CDR1 MNHEY, CDR2 SMNVEV (reference sequence). This CDR3 comprises 16 residues. On this clone itself: Antigen: not known.

J is TRBJ2-1 and V is TRBV27, with TRBD2 identical over 8 bases. The sequence came from a man in his sixties in good health and CMV-seropositive. Sequences were obtained from PBMCs. The CDR3: CASSLSGTSSYNEQFF. In nucleotides, the CDR3 is TGTGCCAGCAGTTTATCAGGGACTAGCTCCTACAATGAGCAGTTCTTC.